The 20 T cell receptor beta chains below were found in one sample sequenced in a study of CD8 T cells in Susac syndrome. RNA was extracted with the RNeasy kit, and a quantity of 0.5 to 1 ug was reverse transcribed using random hexamers. TCRdb passed the immunoSEQ multiplex PCR reads through MiXCR, listing each CDR3 protein once. This table has 150,000 to 200,000 distinct CDR3 sequences, just under 95% appearing once. The material sequenced was CD4+ T cells from PBMCs. All receptors come from a human donor in good health.

V is TRBV20-1 and J is TRBJ2-5; a weak D match, TRBD2 (6 bases). The V end lost 6 bases, the J end lost 5 bases, and 19 bases lay between the germline ends. The CDR3 length is 14 residues. The germline V gene has CDR1 DFQATT and CDR2 SNEGSKA (reference sequence). The DNA of the CDR3 is TGCAGTGCGGCGGGAATCGCATCCGCGGAGACCCAGTACTTC. This encodes CSAAGIASAETQYF.

The CDR3 is CASSPGPLTQPQHF. CDR3 DNA: TGTGCCAGCAGCCCCGGCCCTCTAACCCAGCCCCAGCATTTT. This rearrangement joins TRBV3-1 to TRBJ1-5; D is ambiguous. There are 14 residues in the CDR3. V lost 4 bases and J 7 bases, leaving 14 bases between the germline ends. Germline CDR1 reads LGHDT; CDR2 reads YNNKEL (reference sequence).

V usage is TRBV6-5 and J usage is TRBJ2-1, with D possibly TRBD2 on 6 matching bases. V was cut by 0 bases and J by 0 bases, with 18 bases left in between. Germline CDR1 and CDR2: MNHEY and SVGAGI. The CDR3 is 19 residues long. CDR3: CASSYSSSKGLSSYNEQFF. The CDR3 DNA is TGTGCCAGCAGTTACTCGTCCTCAAAGGGACTCAGCTCCTACAATGAGCAGTTCTTC.

The rearrangement links TRBV3-1 to TRBJ2-2; 8 nucleotides line up with TRBD2. The CDR3 runs to 15 residues. V gave up 4 bases and J gave up 5 bases; unmatched junction bases: 6. Germline loops: CDR1 LGHDT, CDR2 YNNKEL (reference sequence). The CDR3 DNA is TGTGCCAGCAGCCTCGGGGGGGCCCGGACCGGGGAGCTGTTTTTT. Protein sequence: CASSLGGARTGELFF.

This clonotype was detected only once. The chain uses TRBV12-3 or TRBV12-4 and TRBJ1-5; D ambiguous. Trimming shortened V by 4 bases and J by 1 base, and 11 bases separated the two germline ends. The CDR3 loop spans 15 amino acids. The CDR3 spells CASSSQGLSNQPQHF. The CDR3 DNA reads as TGTGCCAGCAGTTCACAAGGACTGAGCAATCAGCCCCAGCATTTT.

The genes are TRBV20-1 and TRBJ2-3, with TRBD1 matching over 8 bases. Trimming at V came to 6 bases and at J to 3 bases, leaving 8 bases not matched to a gene. This CDR3 is 14 amino acids long. The germline V gene encodes CDR1 DFQATT and CDR2 SNEGSKA (reference sequence). CDR3 amino acids: CSATGQGGTDTQYF. CDR3 DNA sequence: TGCAGTGCGACCGGACAGGGAGGAACAGATACGCAGTATTTT.

The rearrangement uses TRBV18 and TRBJ1-2; tentative D call: TRBD1 (5 bases). The ends were cut back, 3 bases at V and 3 bases at J, with 11 bases in the middle. The CDR3 spans 14 residues. CDR1 is KGHSH and CDR2 is LQKENI in the germline V gene. CDR3 sequence: CASSPAGGDYGYTF. The CDR3 DNA reads as TGTGCCAGCTCACCGGCCGGGGGAGACTATGGCTACACCTTC.

The rearrangement links TRBV29-1 to TRBJ1-2; no clear D gene. Germline assignment: CDR1 SQVTM and CDR2 ANQGSEA. Trimming removed 6 bases from V and 7 bases from J, with 12 bases in between. The CDR3 has 11 amino acids. The CDR3, as DNA: TGCAGCGTGGCCCTACAAGGTGGCTACACCTTC. This encodes CSVALQGGYTF.

This clonotype is a singleton in its sample. V usage is TRBV6-2 or TRBV6-3 and J usage is TRBJ1-5, with D perhaps matching TRBD1 (6 bases). CDR1 is MNHEY, CDR2 SVGEGT, per germline. The length of the CDR3 is 14 residues. The V end lost 5 bases, the J end lost 9 bases, and 17 bases lay between the germline ends. CDR3 coding DNA: TGTGCCAGCAGTCTGTCGGCCGGGGGCCGGCCCCAGCATTTT. Its translation is CASSLSAGGRPQHF.

The rearrangement joins TRBV4-3 to TRBJ1-2; no definite D call. Between the trimmed V and J ends, which lost 0 bases and 4 bases, there was a span of 6 bases. The CDR3 extends over 13 amino acids. Germline V CDR1 and CDR2: LGHNA, YSLEER. This CDR3 is CASSQDGIYGYTF. CDR3 coding DNA: TGCGCCAGCAGCCAAGACGGGATCTATGGCTACACCTTC.

The rearrangement joins TRBV29-1 to TRBJ1-1; no definite D call. This CDR3 has 10 residues. V was pared by 7 bases and J by 4 bases, with 7 bases between. CDR1 SQVTM and CDR2 ANQGSEA come from the germline V gene. The CDR3 nucleotides read TGCAGCGCAGTGAGCACTGAAGCTTTCTTT. Protein sequence: CSAVSTEAFF.

The rearrangement links TRBV12-3 or TRBV12-4 to TRBJ1-1, with D unresolved. The CDR3 runs to 13 residues. V was shortened by 3 bases and J by 4 bases, with 9 bases between the two germline ends. The CDR3 reads CASSFTRGTEAFF. CDR3 sequence (DNA): TGTGCCAGCAGTTTTACCCGGGGCACTGAAGCTTTCTTT.

This chain uses TRBV27 with TRBJ2-7, with a possible D match to TRBD1 (5 bases). The CDR3 is 15 residues long. From germline, CDR1 is MNHEY and CDR2 SMNVEV (reference sequence). Trimming took off 6 bases at V and 4 bases at J, with 19 bases between the two ends. CDR3: CASRPWGEGGYEQYF. CDR3 DNA sequence: TGTGCCAGCAGACCCTGGGGCGAAGGTGGGTACGAGCAGTACTTC.

V and J are TRBV7-2 and TRBJ1-5; possible D gene TRBD1, 6 bases. The length of the CDR3 is 14 residues. CDR1 is SGHTA, CDR2 FQGNSA, per germline. V lost 3 bases to trimming and J lost 2 bases, with 8 bases between them. CDR3 DNA sequence: TGTGCCAGCAGCTTCAGGGGTGGCAATCAGCCCCAGCATTTT. Protein: CASSFRGGNQPQHF.

V usage is TRBV29-1 and J usage is TRBJ1-1; D is unclear. Germline V gives CDR1 SQVTM, CDR2 ANQGSEA. V dropped 4 bases and J dropped 0 bases, with 9 bases sitting between them. The CDR3 length is 13 residues. Written as DNA, the CDR3 is TGCAGCGTTGGCAAATTGATGAACACTGAAGCTTTCTTT. It translates to CSVGKLMNTEAFF.

The chain has TRBV11-2 and TRBJ1-1, with D hard to call. Trimming took off 6 bases at V and 5 bases at J, with 19 bases between the two ends. This CDR3 has 15 residues. Germline-derived CDR1 and CDR2 are SGHAT and FQNNGV. The CDR3 region has the DNA TGTGCCAGCAGTGGTCAGGACGGCGTTAAGACTGAAGCTTTCTTT. Protein sequence: CASSGQDGVKTEAFF.

This clonotype has a single count. V is TRBV4-3 and J is TRBJ2-5, with TRBD2 identical over 8 bases. CDR1 is LGHNA and CDR2 is YSLEER in the germline V gene. The CDR3 sequence is 17 residues long. Unmatched junction bases numbered 12, after V lost 1 base and J lost 5 bases. CDR3 residues: CASSQAAGAGAGETQYF. The DNA for the CDR3 is TGCGCCAGCAGCCAAGCCGCCGGAGCGGGGGCCGGGGAGACCCAGTACTTC.

The CDR3 nucleotides are TGTGCCACCACCCTGGGGAGACAGGGGTTTGGTTGGAACACTGAAGCTTTCTTT. It translates to CATTLGRQGFGWNTEAFF. This chain uses TRBV12-3 or TRBV12-4 with TRBJ1-1; 8 bases fit TRBD1. The CDR3 has 18 amino acids. After removal of 10 bases from V and 1 base from J, the junction contained 20 bases not matched to a gene.

V gene TRBV2 combines with J gene TRBJ2-2, with 8 bases identical to TRBD1. The V segment lost 6 bases and the J segment 4 bases; nucleotides outside the gene matches: 1. The germline V gene encodes CDR1 SNHLY and CDR2 FYNNEI. The CDR3 spans 13 residues. The DNA of the CDR3 is TGTGCCAGCAGGACAGGGGTCACCGGGGAGCTGTTTTTT. Protein product: CASRTGVTGELFF.

A few counts support this clonotype. The J gene is TRBJ2-7, the V gene TRBV4-3; a possible D gene is TRBD1 (5 bases). In germline, CDR1 is LGHNA, CDR2 YSLEER. The ends were cut back, 0 bases at V and 3 bases at J, with 9 bases in the middle. This CDR3 region has 14 residues. The CDR3 coding sequence is TGCGCCAGCAGCCAAGACTTTCAGGGCTACGAGCAGTACTTC. This gives the protein CASSQDFQGYEQYF.